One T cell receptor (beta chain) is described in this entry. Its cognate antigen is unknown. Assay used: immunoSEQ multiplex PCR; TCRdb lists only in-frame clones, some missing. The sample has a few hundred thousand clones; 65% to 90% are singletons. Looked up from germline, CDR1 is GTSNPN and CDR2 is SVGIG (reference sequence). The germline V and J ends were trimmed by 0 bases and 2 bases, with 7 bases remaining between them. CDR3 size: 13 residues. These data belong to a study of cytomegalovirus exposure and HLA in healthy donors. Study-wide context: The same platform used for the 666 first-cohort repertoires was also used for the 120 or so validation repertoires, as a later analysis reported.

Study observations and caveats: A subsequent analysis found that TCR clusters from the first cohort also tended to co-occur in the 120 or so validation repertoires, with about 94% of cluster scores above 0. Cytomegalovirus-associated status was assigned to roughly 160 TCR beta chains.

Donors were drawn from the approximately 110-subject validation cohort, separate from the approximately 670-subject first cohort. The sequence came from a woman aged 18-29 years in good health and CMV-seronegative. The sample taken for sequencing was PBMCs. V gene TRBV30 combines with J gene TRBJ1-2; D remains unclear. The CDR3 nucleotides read TGTGCCTGGAGTGTTCACAGAAACTATGGCTACACCTTC. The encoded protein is CAWSVHRNYGYTF.